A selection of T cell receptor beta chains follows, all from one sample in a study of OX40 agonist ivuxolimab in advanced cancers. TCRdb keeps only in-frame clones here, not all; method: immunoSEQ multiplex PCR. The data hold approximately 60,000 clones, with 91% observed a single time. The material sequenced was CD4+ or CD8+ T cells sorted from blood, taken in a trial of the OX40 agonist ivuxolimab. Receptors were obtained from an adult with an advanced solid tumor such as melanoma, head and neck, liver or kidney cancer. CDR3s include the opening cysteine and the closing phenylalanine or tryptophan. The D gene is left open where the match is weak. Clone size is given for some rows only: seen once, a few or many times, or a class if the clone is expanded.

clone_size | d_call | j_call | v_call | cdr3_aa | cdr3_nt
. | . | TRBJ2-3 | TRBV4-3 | CASSQDSGGSTDTQYF | TGCGCCAGCAGCCAAGATTCAGGCGGGAGCACAGATACGCAGTATTTT
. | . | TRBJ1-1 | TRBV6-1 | CASRTNTNTEAFF | TGTGCCAGCCGAACCAACACGAACACTGAAGCTTTCTTT
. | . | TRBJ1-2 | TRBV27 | CASRIGAFADGYTF | TGTGCCAGCAGGATAGGCGCGTTTGCGGATGGCTACACCTTC
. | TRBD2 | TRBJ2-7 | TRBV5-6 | CASSRRTSGRQEQYF | TGTGCCAGCAGCCGGAGAACTAGCGGGAGGCAAGAGCAGTACTTC
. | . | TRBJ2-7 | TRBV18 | CASSPESRATTSAEQYF | TGTGCCAGCTCACCAGAATCCAGGGCGACGACGTCGGCCGAGCAGTACTTC
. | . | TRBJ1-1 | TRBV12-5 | CASALLDRNTEAFF | TGTGCTAGTGCCCTTCTGGACAGGAACACTGAAGCTTTCTTT
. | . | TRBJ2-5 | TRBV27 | CASSISRDWIQETQYF | TGTGCCAGCAGTATTAGCCGGGACTGGATCCAAGAGACCCAGTACTTC
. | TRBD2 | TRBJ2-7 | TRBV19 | CASSIGEGYEQYF | TGTGCCAGTAGTATAGGGGAGGGCTACGAGCAGTACTTC
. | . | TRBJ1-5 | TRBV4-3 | CASSQDKAGSNQPQHF | TGCGCCAGCAGCCAAGATAAGGCGGGCAGCAATCAGCCCCAGCATTTT
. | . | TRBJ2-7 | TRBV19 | CASSMGGESHEQYF | TGTGCCAGTAGTATGGGCGGGGAGAGCCACGAGCAGTACTTC
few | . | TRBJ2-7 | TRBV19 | CASAGHHYEQYF | TGTGCCAGTGCGGGACACCACTACGAGCAGTACTTC
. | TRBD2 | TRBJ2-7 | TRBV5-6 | CASSLGTGTSSEQYF | TGTGCCAGCAGCTTAGGGACCGGGACTAGCAGCGAGCAGTACTTC
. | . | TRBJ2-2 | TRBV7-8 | CASSSRGWSGELFF | TGTGCCAGCAGCTCCCGGGGATGGTCCGGGGAGCTGTTTTTT
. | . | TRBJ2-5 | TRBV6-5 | CASSYAGQSSQYF | TGTGCCAGCAGTTACGCAGGACAGTCGTCCCAGTACTTC
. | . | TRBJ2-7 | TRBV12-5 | CASSTWGLEGYEQYF | TGTGCTAGTTCGACCTGGGGACTCGAAGGATACGAGCAGTACTTC
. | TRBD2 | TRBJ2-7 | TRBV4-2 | CASSPASSGSYEQYF | TGTGCCAGCAGCCCCGCCTCTAGCGGGTCCTACGAGCAGTACTTC
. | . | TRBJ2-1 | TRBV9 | CASSVETSPLREQFF | TGTGCCAGCAGCGTAGAAACTAGCCCACTCCGGGAGCAGTTCTTC
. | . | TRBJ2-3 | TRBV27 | CASSLSIGSTDTQYF | TGTGCCAGCAGTTTATCGATCGGAAGCACAGATACGCAGTATTTT
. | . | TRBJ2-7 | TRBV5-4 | CASSILGSSGVDEQYF | TGTGCCAGCAGTATCTTAGGATCGTCAGGGGTAGATGAGCAGTACTTC
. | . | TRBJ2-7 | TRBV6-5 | CASSYNDREQYF | TGTGCCAGCAGTTACAACGACCGGGAGCAGTACTTC
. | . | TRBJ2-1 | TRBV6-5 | CASSYLARVFF | TGTGCCAGCAGTTACTTAGCGAGGGTGTTCTTC
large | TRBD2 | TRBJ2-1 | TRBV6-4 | CASSDSLAGDNEQFF | TGTGCCAGCAGTGACTCACTAGCGGGAGACAATGAGCAGTTCTTC
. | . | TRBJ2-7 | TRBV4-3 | CASSPSRWGDDEQYF | TGCGCCAGCAGCCCCTCCCGCTGGGGTGACGACGAGCAGTACTTC
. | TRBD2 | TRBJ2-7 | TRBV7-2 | CASSAPGLAGERPYEQYF | TGTGCCAGCAGCGCCCCGGGACTAGCGGGAGAGCGGCCCTACGAGCAGTACTTC
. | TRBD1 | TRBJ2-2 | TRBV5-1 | CASSAGTGGTGELFF | TGCGCCAGCAGCGCTGGGACAGGGGGAACCGGGGAGCTGTTTTTT
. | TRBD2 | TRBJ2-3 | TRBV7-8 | CASSLFGEGPGADTQYF | TGTGCCAGCAGCTTGTTCGGGGAGGGCCCCGGGGCAGATACGCAGTATTTT
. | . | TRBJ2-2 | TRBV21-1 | CPPGRGTGELFF | TGCCCCCCGGGGCGGGGGACCGGGGAGCTGTTTTTT
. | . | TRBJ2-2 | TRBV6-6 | CASSPNTGELFF | TGTGCCAGCAGTCCGAACACCGGGGAGCTGTTTTTT
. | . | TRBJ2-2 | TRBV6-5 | CASSYSGSYTGELFF | TGTGCCAGCAGTTACTCGGGCAGTTACACCGGGGAGCTGTTTTTT
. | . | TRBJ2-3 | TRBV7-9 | CASSLQLNTQYF | TGTGCCAGCAGTCTGCAGCTGAATACGCAGTATTTT
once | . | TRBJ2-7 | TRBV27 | CASSLGQTGVYEQYF | TGTGCCAGCAGTTTAGGCCAGACCGGGGTCTACGAGCAGTACTTC
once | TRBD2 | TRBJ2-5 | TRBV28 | CASSFLREGPGETQYF | TGTGCCAGCAGTTTTTTGCGGGAGGGCCCTGGGGAGACCCAGTACTTC
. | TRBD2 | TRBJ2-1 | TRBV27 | CACSPSAGGAFEEQFF | TGTGCCTGCTCCCCATCAGCGGGAGGGGCTTTCGAGGAGCAGTTCTTC
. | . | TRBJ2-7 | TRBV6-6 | CASSYGGEPYEQYF | TGTGCCAGCAGTTACGGAGGCGAGCCCTACGAGCAGTACTTC
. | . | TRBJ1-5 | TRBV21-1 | CASKPQTPSESGQPQHF | TGTGCCAGCAAACCCCAAACCCCGTCGGAATCGGGTCAGCCCCAGCATTTT
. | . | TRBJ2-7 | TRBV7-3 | CASSFKSGDRESSGRALEQYF | TGTGCCAGCAGCTTTAAATCAGGCGACAGGGAATCTAGTGGGAGGGCCCTCGAGCAGTACTTC
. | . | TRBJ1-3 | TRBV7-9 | CASSPDTGRNTIYF | TGTGCCAGCAGCCCCGACACCGGCAGAAACACCATATATTTT
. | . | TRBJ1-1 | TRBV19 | CASSITGEGTEAFF | TGTGCCAGTAGTATTACGGGAGAGGGCACTGAAGCTTTCTTT
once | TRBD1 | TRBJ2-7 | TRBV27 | CASSLGDRTYEQYF | TGTGCCAGCAGTTTAGGGGACAGGACCTACGAGCAGTACTTC
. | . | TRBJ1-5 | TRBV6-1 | CASRPWVGGNQPQHF | TGTGCCAGCAGACCGTGGGTAGGGGGCAATCAGCCCCAGCATTTT